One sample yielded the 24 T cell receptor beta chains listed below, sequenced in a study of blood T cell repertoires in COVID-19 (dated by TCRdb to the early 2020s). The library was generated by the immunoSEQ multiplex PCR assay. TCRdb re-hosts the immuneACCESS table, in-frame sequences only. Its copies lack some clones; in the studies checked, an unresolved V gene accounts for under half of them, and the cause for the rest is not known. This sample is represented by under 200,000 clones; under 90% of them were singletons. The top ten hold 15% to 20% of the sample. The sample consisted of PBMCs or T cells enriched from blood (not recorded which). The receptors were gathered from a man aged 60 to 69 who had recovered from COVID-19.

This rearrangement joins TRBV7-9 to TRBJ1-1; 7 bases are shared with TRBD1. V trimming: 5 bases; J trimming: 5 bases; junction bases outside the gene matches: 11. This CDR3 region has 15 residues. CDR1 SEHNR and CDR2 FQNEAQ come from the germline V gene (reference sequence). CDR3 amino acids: CASSPRQGVETEAFF. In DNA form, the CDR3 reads TGTGCCAGCAGCCCTAGGCAGGGGGTGGAAACTGAAGCTTTCTTT.

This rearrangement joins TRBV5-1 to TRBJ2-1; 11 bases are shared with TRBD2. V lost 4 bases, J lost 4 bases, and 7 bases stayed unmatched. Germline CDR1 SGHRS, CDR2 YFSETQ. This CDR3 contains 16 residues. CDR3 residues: CASSVSGGAGYNEQFF. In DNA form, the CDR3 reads TGCGCCAGCAGCGTTAGCGGGGGGGCCGGTTACAATGAGCAGTTCTTC. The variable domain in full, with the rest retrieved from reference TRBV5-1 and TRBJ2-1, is KAGVTQTPRYLIKTRGQQVTLSCSPISGHRSVSWYQQTPGQGLQFLFEYFSETQRNKGNFPGRFSGRQFSNSRSEMNVSTLELGDSALYLCASSVSGGAGYNEQFFGPGTRLTVL.

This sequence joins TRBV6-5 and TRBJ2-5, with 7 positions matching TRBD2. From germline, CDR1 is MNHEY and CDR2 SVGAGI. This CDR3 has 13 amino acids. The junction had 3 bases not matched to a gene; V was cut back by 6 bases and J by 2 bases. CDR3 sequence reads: CASRGTTQETQYF. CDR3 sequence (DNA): TGTGCCAGCAGGGGGACTACACAAGAGACCCAGTACTTC.

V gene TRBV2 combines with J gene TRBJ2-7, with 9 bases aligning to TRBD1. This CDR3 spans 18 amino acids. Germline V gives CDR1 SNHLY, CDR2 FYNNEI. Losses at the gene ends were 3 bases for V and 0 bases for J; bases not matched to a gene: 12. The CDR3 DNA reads TGTGCCAGCAGTGATCCGGGACAGGGCCCCGGTAACTCCTACGAGCAGTACTTC. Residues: CASSDPGQGPGNSYEQYF.

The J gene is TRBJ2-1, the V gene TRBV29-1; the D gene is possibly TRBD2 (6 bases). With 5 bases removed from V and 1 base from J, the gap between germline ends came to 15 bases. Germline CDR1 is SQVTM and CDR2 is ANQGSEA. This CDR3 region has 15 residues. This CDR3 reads CSVLPPGVSYNEQFF. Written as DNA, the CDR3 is TGCAGCGTTTTACCCCCGGGAGTGTCCTACAATGAGCAGTTCTTC.

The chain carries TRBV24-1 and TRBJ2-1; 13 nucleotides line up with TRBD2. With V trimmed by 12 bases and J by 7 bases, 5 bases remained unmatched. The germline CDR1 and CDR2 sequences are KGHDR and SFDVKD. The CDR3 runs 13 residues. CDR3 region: CASGTSGKNEQFF. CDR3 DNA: TGTGCCTCTGGGACTAGCGGGAAAAATGAGCAGTTCTTC.

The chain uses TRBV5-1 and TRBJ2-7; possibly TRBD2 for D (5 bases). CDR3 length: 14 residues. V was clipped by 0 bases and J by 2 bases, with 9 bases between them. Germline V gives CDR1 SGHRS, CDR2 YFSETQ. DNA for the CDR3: TGCGCCAGCAGCTTGGACTCCGGGGCCTACGAGCAGTACTTC. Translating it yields CASSLDSGAYEQYF.

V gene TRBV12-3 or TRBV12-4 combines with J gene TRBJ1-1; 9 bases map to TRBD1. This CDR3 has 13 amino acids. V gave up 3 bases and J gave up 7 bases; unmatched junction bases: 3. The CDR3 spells CASSFGTGFEAFF. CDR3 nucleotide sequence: TGTGCCAGCAGTTTCGGGACAGGGTTTGAAGCTTTCTTT.

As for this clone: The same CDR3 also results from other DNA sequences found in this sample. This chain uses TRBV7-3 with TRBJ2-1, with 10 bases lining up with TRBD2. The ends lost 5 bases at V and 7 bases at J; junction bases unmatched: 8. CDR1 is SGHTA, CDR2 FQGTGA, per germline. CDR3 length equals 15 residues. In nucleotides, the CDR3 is TGTGCCAGCAGCCCTGGTACTAGCGGGATAAATGAGCAGTTCTTC. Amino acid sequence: CASSPGTSGINEQFF.

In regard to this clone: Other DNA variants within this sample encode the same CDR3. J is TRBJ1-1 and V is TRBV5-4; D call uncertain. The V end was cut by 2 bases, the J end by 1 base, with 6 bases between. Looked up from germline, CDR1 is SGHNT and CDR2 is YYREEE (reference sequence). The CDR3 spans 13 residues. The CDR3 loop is CASSFSQNTEAFF. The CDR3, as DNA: TGTGCCAGCAGCTTCTCACAGAACACTGAAGCTTTCTTT.

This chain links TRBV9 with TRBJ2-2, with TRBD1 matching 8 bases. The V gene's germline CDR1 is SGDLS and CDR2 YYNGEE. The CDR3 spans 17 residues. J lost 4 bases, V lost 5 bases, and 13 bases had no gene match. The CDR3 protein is CASSTPTGGRGTGELFF. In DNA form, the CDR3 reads TGTGCCAGCAGTACACCTACAGGGGGAAGGGGCACCGGGGAGCTGTTTTTT.

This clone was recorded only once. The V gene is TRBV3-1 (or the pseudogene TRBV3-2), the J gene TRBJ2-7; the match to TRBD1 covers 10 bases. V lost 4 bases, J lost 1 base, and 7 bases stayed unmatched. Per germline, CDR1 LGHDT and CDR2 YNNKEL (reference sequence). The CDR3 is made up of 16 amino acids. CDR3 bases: TGTGCCAGCAGCCTTCTAGGACAGGGGGTTTCCTACGAGCAGTACTTC. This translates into CASSLLGQGVSYEQYF.

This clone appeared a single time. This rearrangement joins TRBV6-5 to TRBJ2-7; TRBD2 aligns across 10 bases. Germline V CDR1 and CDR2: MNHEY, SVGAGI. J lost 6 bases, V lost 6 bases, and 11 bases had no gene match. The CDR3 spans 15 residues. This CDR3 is CASSSRSGRSGEQYF. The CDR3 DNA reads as TGTGCCAGCAGCTCCCGTAGCGGGAGGTCGGGCGAGCAGTACTTC.

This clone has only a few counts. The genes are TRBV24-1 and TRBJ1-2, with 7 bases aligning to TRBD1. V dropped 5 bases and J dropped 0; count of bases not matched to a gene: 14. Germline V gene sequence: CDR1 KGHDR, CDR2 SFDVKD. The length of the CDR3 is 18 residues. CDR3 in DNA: TGTGCCACCAGTGGCCCGGTGGCAGGGGGTAACACTAACTATGGCTACACCTTC. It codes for CATSGPVAGGNTNYGYTF.

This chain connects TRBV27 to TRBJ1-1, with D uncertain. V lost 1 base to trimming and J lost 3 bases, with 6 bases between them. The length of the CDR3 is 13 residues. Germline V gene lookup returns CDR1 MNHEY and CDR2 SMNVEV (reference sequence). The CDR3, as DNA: TGTGCCAGCAGTTTATTTGTATACACTGAAGCTTTCTTT. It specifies CASSLFVYTEAFF.

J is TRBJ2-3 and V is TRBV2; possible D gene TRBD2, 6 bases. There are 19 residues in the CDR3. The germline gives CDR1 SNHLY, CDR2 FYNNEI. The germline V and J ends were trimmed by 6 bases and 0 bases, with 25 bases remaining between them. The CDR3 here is CASRGDFQSPLPSTDTQYF. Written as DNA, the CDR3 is TGTGCCAGCAGAGGGGACTTTCAAAGCCCGCTCCCTAGCACAGATACGCAGTATTTT.

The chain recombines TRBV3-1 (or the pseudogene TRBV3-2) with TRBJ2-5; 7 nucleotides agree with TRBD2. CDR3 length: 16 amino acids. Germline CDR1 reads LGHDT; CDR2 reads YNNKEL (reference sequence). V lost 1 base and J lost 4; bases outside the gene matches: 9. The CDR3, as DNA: TGTGCCAGCAGCCAAGTTCTGGGGGAGGGCCGAGAGACCCAGTACTTC. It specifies CASSQVLGEGRETQYF.

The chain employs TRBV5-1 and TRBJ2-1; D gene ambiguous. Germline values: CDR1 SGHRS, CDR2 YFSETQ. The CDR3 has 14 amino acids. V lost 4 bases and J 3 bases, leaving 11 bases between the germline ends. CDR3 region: CASSIQPSYNEQFF. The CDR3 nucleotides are TGCGCCAGCAGCATACAGCCCAGCTACAATGAGCAGTTCTTC.

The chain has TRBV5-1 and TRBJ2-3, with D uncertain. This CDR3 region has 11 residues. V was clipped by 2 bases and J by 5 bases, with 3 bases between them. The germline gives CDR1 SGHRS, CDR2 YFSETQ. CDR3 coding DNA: TGCGCCAGCAGCTTCGGAGATACGCAGTATTTT. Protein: CASSFGDTQYF.

As DNA, the CDR3 is TGTGCCAGCTCACAAGCGAACACTGAAGCTTTCTTT. Translation gives CASSQANTEAFF. The chain carries TRBV18 and TRBJ1-1, with D uncertain. Trimming took off 4 bases at V and 1 base at J, with 4 bases between the two ends. Germline values: CDR1 KGHSH, CDR2 LQKENI. The CDR3 has 12 amino acids.

The CDR3 DNA reads TGCGCCAGCAGCTTGGAGGGACAGGGGAATCAGCCCCAGCATTTT. It is translated as CASSLEGQGNQPQHF. The rearrangement joins TRBV5-1 to TRBJ1-5; 10 nucleotides agree with TRBD1. Germline V gene lookup returns CDR1 SGHRS and CDR2 YFSETQ. The CDR3 has 15 residues. Losses at the gene ends were 0 bases for V and 4 bases for J; bases not matched to a gene: 1.

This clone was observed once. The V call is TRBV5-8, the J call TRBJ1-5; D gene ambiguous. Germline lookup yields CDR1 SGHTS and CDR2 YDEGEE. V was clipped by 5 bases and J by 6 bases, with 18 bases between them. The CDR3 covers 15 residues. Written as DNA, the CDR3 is TGTGCCAGCAGTCGTGAAACGGGAGGTGGTCAGCCCCAGCATTTT. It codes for CASSRETGGGQPQHF.

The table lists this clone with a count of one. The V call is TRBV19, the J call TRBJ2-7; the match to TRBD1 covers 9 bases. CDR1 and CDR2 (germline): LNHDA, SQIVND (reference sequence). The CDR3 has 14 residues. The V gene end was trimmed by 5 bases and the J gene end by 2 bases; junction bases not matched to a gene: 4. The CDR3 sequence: CASSGGQGAYEQYF. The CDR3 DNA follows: TGTGCCAGTAGTGGGGGACAGGGTGCCTACGAGCAGTACTTC.

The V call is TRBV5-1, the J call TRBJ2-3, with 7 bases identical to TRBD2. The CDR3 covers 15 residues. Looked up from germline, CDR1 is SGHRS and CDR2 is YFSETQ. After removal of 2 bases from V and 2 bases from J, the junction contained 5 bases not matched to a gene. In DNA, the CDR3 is TGCGCCAGCAGCTTACGGGGGGTTCTCACAGATACGCAGTATTTT. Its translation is CASSLRGVLTDTQYF.